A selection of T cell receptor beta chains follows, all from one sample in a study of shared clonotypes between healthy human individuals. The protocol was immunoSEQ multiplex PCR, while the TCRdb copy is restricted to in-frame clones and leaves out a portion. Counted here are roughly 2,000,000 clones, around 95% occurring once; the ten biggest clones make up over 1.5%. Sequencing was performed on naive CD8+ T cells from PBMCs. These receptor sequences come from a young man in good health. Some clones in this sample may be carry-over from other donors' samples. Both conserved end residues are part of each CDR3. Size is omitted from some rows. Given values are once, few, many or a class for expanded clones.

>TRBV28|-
CASSFHGFPEAFF
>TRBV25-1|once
CASSETGNYNEQFF
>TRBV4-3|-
CASSQEGQGLYEQYF
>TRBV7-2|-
CASSQPGGARNTEAFF
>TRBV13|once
CASSLGDSAEQYF
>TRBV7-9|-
CASSLGLAGGLGEQFF
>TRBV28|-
CASSFRDEGYTF
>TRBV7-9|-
CASSFKRGGGDEQFF
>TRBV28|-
CASSPWGAGGANVLTF
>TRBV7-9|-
CASSPAKGTALGEQYF
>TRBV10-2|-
CASAQETQYF
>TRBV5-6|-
CASSLTSGVVYEQYF
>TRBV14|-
CASSQVGHVLGDYGYTF
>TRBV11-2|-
CASSLESAISYEQYF
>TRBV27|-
CASSLRRSSYEQYF
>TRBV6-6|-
CASGVYSTYEQYF
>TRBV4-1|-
CASSQDPGTSLGNTIYF
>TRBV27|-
CASSLQVAYAGETQYF
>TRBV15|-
CATSREAAGELFF
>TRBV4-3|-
CASSQALGVTEAFF
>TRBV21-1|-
CASSQGPSGSYNEQFF
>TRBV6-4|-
CASSDLGLAGVFNEQFF
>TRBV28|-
CASSPHSGNTIYF
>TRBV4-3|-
CASSQGRRSYEQYF
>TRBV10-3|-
CAISVIPGRGKTGELFF
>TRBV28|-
CASSFFGQARGEQYF
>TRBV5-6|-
CASSHGTGAFYEQYF
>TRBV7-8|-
CASSLPIDGSYEQYF
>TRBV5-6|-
CASRPGQGAYEQYF
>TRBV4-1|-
CASSPKEGDNEQFF
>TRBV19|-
CASSIGQGAHEQYF
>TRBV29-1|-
CSVEFGGPYEQYF
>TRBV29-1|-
CSSYFGRGRNTEAFF
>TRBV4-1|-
CASSPTGGRGNEAFF
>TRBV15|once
CATSSHRGGTEAFF
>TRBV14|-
CASSPREYWDTQYF
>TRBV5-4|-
CASSLRRGNSYEQYF